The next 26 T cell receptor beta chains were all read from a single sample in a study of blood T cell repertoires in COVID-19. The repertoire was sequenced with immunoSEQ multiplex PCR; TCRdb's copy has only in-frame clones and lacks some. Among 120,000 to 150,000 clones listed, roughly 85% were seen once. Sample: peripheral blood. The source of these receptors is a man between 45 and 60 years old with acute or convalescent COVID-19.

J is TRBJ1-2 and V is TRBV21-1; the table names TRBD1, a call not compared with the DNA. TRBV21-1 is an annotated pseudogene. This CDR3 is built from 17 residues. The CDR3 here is CASSDNDRKPTNYGYTF. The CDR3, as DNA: TGTGCCAGCAGCGACAACGACAGGAAACCTACTAACTATGGCTACACCTTC.

CDR3 in amino acids: CASTSRGGASTDTQYF. The CDR3 region has the DNA TGTGCCAGTACCTCCCGGGGGGGGGCCAGCACAGATACGCAGTATTTT. The rearrangement joins TRBV19 to TRBJ2-3; the match to TRBD2 covers 8 bases. CDR1 and CDR2 (germline): LNHDA, SQIVND (reference sequence). J was trimmed by 0 bases and V by 7 bases; bases with no gene match: 9. The CDR3 covers 16 residues.

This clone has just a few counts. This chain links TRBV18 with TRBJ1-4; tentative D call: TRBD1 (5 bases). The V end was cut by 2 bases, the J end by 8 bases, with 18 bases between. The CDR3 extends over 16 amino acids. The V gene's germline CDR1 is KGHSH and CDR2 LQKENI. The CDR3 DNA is TGTGCCAGCTCACCAAACGGGGGACGACTGATCGAAAAACTGTTTTTT. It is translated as CASSPNGGRLIEKLFF.

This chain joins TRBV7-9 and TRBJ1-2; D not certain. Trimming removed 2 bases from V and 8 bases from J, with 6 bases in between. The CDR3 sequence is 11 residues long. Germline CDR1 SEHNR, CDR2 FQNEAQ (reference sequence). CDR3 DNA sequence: TGTGCCAGCAGCTTATCGGGGGGCTACACCTTC. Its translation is CASSLSGGYTF. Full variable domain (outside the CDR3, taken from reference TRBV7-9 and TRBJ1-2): DTGVSQNPRHKITKRGQNVTFRCDPISEHNRLYWYRQTLGQGPEFLTYFQNEAQLEKSRLLSDRFSAERPKGSFSTLEIQRTEQGDSAMYLCASSLSGGYTFGSGTRLTVV.

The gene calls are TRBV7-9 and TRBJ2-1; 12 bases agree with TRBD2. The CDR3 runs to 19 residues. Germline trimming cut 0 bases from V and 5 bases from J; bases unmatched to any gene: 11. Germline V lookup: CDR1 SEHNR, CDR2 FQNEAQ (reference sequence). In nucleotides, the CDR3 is TGTGCCAGCAGCTTAGCGCCCTTACTAGCGGGGGGCCCTAACAATGAGCAGTTCTTC. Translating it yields CASSLAPLLAGGPNNEQFF.

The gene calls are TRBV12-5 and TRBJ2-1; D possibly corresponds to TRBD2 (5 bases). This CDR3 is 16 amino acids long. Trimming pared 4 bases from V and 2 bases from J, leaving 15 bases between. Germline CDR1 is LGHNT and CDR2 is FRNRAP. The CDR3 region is CASGSAEGVTYNEQFF. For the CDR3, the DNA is TGTGCTAGTGGTTCCGCAGAGGGCGTAACCTACAATGAGCAGTTCTTC.

The CDR3 loop is CASSPRDREIEGYTF. CDR3 in DNA: TGTGCCAGCAGCCCCCGGGACAGAGAGATCGAGGGCTACACCTTC. This chain uses TRBV11-2 with TRBJ1-2; 7 bases fit TRBD1. Germline V CDR1 and CDR2: SGHAT, FQNNGV. The CDR3 has 15 amino acids. V dropped 5 bases and J dropped 8; count of bases not matched to a gene: 14.

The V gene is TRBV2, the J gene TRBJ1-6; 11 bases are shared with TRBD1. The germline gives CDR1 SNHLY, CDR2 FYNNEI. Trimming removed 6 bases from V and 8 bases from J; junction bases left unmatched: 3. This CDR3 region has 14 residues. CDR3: CASRRDRGDSPLHF. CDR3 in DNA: TGTGCCAGCAGGAGGGACAGGGGGGATTCACCCCTCCACTTT.

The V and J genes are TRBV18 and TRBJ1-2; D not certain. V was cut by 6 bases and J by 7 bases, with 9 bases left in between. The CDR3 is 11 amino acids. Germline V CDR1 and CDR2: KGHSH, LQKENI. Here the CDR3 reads CASSQSGGYTF. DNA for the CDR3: TGTGCCAGCTCTCAGTCTGGTGGCTACACCTTC.

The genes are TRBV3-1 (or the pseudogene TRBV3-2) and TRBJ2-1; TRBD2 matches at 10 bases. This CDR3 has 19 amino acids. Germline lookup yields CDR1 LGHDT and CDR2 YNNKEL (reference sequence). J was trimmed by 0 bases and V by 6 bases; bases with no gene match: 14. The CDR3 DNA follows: TGTGCCAGCAGTCCCGGGGTAGCGGGGGGCCTGAGCTCCTACAATGAGCAGTTCTTC. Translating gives CASSPGVAGGLSSYNEQFF.

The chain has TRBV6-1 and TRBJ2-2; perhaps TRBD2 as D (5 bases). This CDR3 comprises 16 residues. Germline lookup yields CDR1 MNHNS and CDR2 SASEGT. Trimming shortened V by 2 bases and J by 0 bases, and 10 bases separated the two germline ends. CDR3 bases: TGTGCCAGCAGTGAACACCTAGCCGCGAACACCGGGGAGCTGTTTTTT. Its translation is CASSEHLAANTGELFF.

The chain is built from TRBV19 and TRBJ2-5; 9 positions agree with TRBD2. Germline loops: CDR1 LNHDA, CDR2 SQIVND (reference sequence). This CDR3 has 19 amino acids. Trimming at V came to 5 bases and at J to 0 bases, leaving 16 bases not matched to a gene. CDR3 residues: CASSQIAGGNVGYQETQYF. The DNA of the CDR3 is TGTGCCAGTAGTCAAATCGCGGGGGGGAATGTGGGGTACCAAGAGACCCAGTACTTC.

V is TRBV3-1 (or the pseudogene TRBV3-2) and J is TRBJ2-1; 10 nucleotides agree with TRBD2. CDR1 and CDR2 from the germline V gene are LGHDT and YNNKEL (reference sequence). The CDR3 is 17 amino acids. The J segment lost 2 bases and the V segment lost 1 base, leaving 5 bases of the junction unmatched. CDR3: CASSQAASGGAYNEQFF. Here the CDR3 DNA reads TGTGCCAGCAGCCAAGCGGCTAGCGGGGGAGCCTACAATGAGCAGTTCTTC.

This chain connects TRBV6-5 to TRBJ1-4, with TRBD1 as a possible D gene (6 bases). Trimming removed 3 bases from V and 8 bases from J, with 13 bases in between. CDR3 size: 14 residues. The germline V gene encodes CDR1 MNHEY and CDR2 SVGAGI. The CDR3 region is CASSYSRGQEKLFF. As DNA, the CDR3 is TGTGCCAGCAGTTATAGCAGGGGCCAAGAAAAACTGTTTTTT.

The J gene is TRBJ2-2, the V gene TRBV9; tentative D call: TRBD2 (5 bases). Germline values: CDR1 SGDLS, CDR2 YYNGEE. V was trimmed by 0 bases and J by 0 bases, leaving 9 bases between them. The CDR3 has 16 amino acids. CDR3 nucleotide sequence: TGTGCCAGCAGCGTAGAACCGGGAACGAACACCGGGGAGCTGTTTTTT. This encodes CASSVEPGTNTGELFF.

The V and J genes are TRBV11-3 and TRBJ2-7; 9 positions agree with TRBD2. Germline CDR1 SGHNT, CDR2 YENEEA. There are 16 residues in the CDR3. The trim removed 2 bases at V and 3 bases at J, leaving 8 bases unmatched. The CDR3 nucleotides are TGTGCCAGCAGCTTATTGTATGGTAGCGGGGGCTACGAGCAGTACTTC. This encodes CASSLLYGSGGYEQYF. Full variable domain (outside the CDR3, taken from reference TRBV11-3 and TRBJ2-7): EAGVVQSPRYKIIEKKQPVAFWCNPISGHNTLYWYLQNLGQGPELLIRYENEEAVDDSQLPKDRFSAERLKGVDSTLKIQPAELGDSAVYLCASSLLYGSGGYEQYFGPGTRLTVT.

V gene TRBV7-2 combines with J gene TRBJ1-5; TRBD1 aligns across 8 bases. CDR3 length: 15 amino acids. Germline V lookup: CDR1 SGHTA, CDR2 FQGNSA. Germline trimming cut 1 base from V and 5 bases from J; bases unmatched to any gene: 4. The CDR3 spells CASSLGGQGYQPQHF. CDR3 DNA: TGTGCCAGCAGCTTAGGTGGACAGGGTTATCAGCCCCAGCATTTT.

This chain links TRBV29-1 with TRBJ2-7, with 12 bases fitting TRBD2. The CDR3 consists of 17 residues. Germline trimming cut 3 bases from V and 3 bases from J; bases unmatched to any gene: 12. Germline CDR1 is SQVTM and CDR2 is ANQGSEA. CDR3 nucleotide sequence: TGCAGCGTTGATTGGCCTTCGACTAGCGGGAGTGACTACGAGCAGTACTTC. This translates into CSVDWPSTSGSDYEQYF.

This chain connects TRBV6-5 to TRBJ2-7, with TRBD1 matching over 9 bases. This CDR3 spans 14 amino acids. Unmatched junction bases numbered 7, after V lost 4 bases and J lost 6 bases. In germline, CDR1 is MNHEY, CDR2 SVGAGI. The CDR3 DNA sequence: TGTGCCAGCAGTTCGTCCGGGACAGGGTTCGAGCAGTACTTC. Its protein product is CASSSSGTGFEQYF.

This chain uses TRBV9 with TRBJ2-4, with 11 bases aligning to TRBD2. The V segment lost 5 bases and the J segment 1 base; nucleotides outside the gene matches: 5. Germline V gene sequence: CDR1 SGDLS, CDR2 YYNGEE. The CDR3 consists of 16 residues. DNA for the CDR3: TGTGCCAGCAGTCCTTCTAGCGGGGGGGCCAAAAACATTCAGTACTTC. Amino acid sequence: CASSPSSGGAKNIQYF.

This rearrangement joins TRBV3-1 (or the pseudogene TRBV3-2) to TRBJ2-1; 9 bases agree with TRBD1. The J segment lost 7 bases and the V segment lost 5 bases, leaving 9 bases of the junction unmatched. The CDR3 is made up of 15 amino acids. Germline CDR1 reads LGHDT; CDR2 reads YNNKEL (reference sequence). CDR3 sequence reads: CASSTTGGLGNEQFF. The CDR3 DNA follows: TGTGCCAGCAGCACCACAGGGGGCTTGGGGAATGAGCAGTTCTTC.

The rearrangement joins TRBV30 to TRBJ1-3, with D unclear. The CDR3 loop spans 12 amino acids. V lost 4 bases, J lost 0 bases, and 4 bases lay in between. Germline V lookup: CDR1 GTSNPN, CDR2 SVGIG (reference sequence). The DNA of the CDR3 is TGTGCCTGGACCCTCTCTGGAAACACCATATATTTT. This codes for CAWTLSGNTIYF.

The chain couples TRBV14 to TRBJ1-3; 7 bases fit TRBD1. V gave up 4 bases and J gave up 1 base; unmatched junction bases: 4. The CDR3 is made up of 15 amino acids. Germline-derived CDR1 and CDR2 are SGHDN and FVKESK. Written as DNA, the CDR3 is TGTGCCAGCAGCCGCGACAGGGTTTCTGGAAACACCATATATTTT. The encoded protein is CASSRDRVSGNTIYF. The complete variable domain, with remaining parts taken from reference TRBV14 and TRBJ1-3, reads EAGVTQFPSHSVIEKGQTVTLRCDPISGHDNLYWYRRVMGKEIKFLLHFVKESKQDESGMPNNRFLAERTGGTYSTLKVQPAELEDSGVYFCASSRDRVSGNTIYFGEGSWLTVV.

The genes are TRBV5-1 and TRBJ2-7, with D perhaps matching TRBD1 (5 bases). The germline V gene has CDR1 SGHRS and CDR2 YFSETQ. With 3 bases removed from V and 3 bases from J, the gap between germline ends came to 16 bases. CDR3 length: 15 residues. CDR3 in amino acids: CASSYSVGQIYEQYF. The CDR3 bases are TGCGCCAGCAGCTACTCCGTGGGGCAGATCTACGAGCAGTACTTC.

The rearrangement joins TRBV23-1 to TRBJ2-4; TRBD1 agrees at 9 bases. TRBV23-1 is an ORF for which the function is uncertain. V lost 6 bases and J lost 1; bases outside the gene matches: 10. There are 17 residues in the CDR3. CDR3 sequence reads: CASRRTGGACAKNIQYF. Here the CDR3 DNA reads TGCGCCAGCAGACGTACAGGGGGCGCGTGCGCCAAAAACATTCAGTACTTC.

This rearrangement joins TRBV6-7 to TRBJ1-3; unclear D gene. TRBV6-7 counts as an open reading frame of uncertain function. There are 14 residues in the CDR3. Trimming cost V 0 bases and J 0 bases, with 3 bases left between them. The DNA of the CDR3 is TGTGCCAGCAGTTACTCTCACTCTGGAAACACCATATATTTT. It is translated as CASSYSHSGNTIYF.